A selection of T cell receptor beta chains follows, all from one sample in a study of PD-1 blockade in classical Hodgkin lymphoma. TCRdb's copy holds only in-frame clones and misses some; the assay was immunoSEQ multiplex PCR. The sample consists of 38,000 or so clones, about 70% of them appearing once. This sample comprised peripheral blood mononuclear cells (PBMCs), obtained before the second cycle of nivolumab. Receptors were obtained from a human donor with classical Hodgkin lymphoma. The CDR3 runs from the conserved cysteine through the conserved F or W. Fields, in order: clone size, J gene, V gene, D gene, CDR3 DNA, CDR3 protein. A D gene is named only where the DNA matches it firmly. Clone sizes are given selectively: once, few, many, or a class where the clone is expanded.

clone size: -
J gene: TRBJ2-7
V gene: TRBV5-5
D gene: -
CDR3 DNA: TGTGCCAGCAGCTTGGGTTTGAACGAGCAGTACTTC
CDR3 protein: CASSLGLNEQYF

clone size: medium-sized
J gene: TRBJ2-1
V gene: TRBV28
D gene: TRBD1
CDR3 DNA: TGTGCCAGCAATACCGGGACAGGGTCCTACAATGAGCAGTTCTTC
CDR3 protein: CASNTGTGSYNEQFF

clone size: -
J gene: TRBJ1-2
V gene: TRBV7-2
D gene: -
CDR3 DNA: TGTGCCAGCAGCTTAGCTCGGAGTTTTCGGGGGCCCCTCGATGGCTACACCTTC
CDR3 protein: CASSLARSFRGPLDGYTF

clone size: -
J gene: TRBJ2-7
V gene: TRBV5-4
D gene: -
CDR3 DNA: TGTGCCTGTTGGCTGCGAGGGGCCTCCTACGAGCAGTACTTC
CDR3 protein: CACWLRGASYEQYF

clone size: few
J gene: TRBJ1-5
V gene: TRBV2
D gene: -
CDR3 DNA: TGTGCCAGCAGTGGGGAAATGGGCTACAATCAGCCCCAGCATTTT
CDR3 protein: CASSGEMGYNQPQHF

clone size: once
J gene: TRBJ2-7
V gene: TRBV7-3
D gene: TRBD1
CDR3 DNA: TGTGCCAGCAGCTTAGGGCCCCCCGGGACAGGGTCCGAGCAGTACTTC
CDR3 protein: CASSLGPPGTGSEQYF

clone size: -
J gene: TRBJ2-5
V gene: TRBV9
D gene: -
CDR3 DNA: TGTGCCAGCAGCGTAGCAGCCTCAGGAGAGACCCAGTACTTC
CDR3 protein: CASSVAASGETQYF

clone size: once
J gene: TRBJ1-6
V gene: TRBV2
D gene: -
CDR3 DNA: TGTGCCAGCAGACTCGGGATCTCACCCCTCCACTTT
CDR3 protein: CASRLGISPLHF

clone size: -
J gene: TRBJ1-3
V gene: TRBV2
D gene: -
CDR3 DNA: TGTGCCAGCAGAGGGGACTCTGGAAACACCATATATTTT
CDR3 protein: CASRGDSGNTIYF

clone size: few
J gene: TRBJ2-1
V gene: TRBV27
D gene: -
CDR3 DNA: TGTGCCAGCAGATCCCAGGACGGAACAACCTACAATGAGCAGTTCTTC
CDR3 protein: CASRSQDGTTYNEQFF

clone size: few
J gene: TRBJ2-7
V gene: TRBV18
D gene: TRBD2
CDR3 DNA: TGTGCCAGCTCTATCCGAAAAGCGTCGTCCGCGGGGGGCTACGAGCAGTACTTC
CDR3 protein: CASSIRKASSAGGYEQYF

clone size: -
J gene: TRBJ1-1
V gene: TRBV6-1
D gene: -
CDR3 DNA: TGTGCCAGCAGTGAACGACAGGTCGACAACACTGAAGCTTTCTTT
CDR3 protein: CASSERQVDNTEAFF

clone size: -
J gene: TRBJ1-5
V gene: TRBV28
D gene: -
CDR3 DNA: TGTGCCAGCAGTTTCCAAGGGTGGGGGTTGGGCAATCAGCCCCAGCATTTT
CDR3 protein: CASSFQGWGLGNQPQHF

clone size: -
J gene: TRBJ2-2
V gene: TRBV7-3
D gene: -
CDR3 DNA: TGTGCCAGCAGCTCCGGCTTCGGGGAGCTGTTTTTT
CDR3 protein: CASSSGFGELFF

clone size: -
J gene: TRBJ1-2
V gene: TRBV6-4
D gene: TRBD1
CDR3 DNA: TGTGCCAGCAGTGATAGGTACAGGGGCGGCGGCTACACCTTC
CDR3 protein: CASSDRYRGGGYTF

clone size: few
J gene: TRBJ2-7
V gene: TRBV7-2
D gene: TRBD2
CDR3 DNA: TGTGCCAGCAGCTCCCCATGGGGGACTAGGGAGCAGTACTTC
CDR3 protein: CASSSPWGTREQYF

clone size: -
J gene: TRBJ2-2
V gene: TRBV14
D gene: -
CDR3 DNA: TGTGCCAGCAGCCAAGGCCCGCCGGAGTTTGTTTCCGGGGAGCTGTTTTTT
CDR3 protein: CASSQGPPEFVSGELFF

clone size: -
J gene: TRBJ2-1
V gene: TRBV13
D gene: -
CDR3 DNA: TGTGCCAGCAGCACCACTAGTAGGGCCTACAATGAGCAGTTCTTC
CDR3 protein: CASSTTSRAYNEQFF

clone size: once
J gene: TRBJ1-2
V gene: TRBV2
D gene: -
CDR3 DNA: TGTGCCAGCGGTGCACAACAAGTCTATGGCTACACCTTC
CDR3 protein: CASGAQQVYGYTF

clone size: -
J gene: TRBJ1-2
V gene: TRBV18
D gene: -
CDR3 DNA: TGTGCCAGCTCACCTACTACTACAGGGAGTGGCTACACCTTC
CDR3 protein: CASSPTTTGSGYTF

clone size: -
J gene: TRBJ1-5
V gene: TRBV18
D gene: -
CDR3 DNA: TGTGCCAGCTCACCACAGCAGGTTGGCAATCAGCCCCAGCATTTT
CDR3 protein: CASSPQQVGNQPQHF